This T cell receptor (beta chain) was sequenced during a study of CD8 T cells in ankylosing spondylitis. General study points: Disease-associated clonotypes exhibited CD8+ identity and were relatively infrequent in peripheral blood. A subset of motif variants has previously been described in the synovial fluid and blood of reactive arthritis.

V gave up 4 bases and J gave up 4 bases, with 11 bases separating them. The V gene's germline CDR1 is MNHEY and CDR2 SVGAGI. CDR3 length: 14 residues. This clonotype turned up a few times. No antigen is known for it. The authors made TCR beta libraries by quantitative 5'-RACE with molecular barcodes. In TCRdb, the 5' RACE reads were re-called with MiXCR into one record per CDR3 protein. This table has about 360,000 distinct CDR3 sequences, about 20% appearing once. This chain links TRBV6-5 with TRBJ2-1; the D gene could be TRBD1 or TRBD2 (5 bases each). Sequenced input: blood, either unsorted or a sorted T cell fraction (not recorded which). The TCR originated in a male donor with ankylosing spondylitis or in good health (not recorded which). The CDR3 is CASSSGTRYNEQFF. DNA for the CDR3: TGTGCCAGCAGTTCCGGGACCCGATACAATGAGCAGTTCTTC.